This T cell receptor (beta chain) was sequenced in a study of T-cell memory formation after mild COVID-19. In the study overall: The two donors had largely donor-specific TCR clusters.

The germline V gene encodes CDR1 MGHRA and CDR2 YSYEKL. Between the trimmed V and J ends, which lost 2 bases and 0 bases, there was a span of 14 bases. This CDR3 region has 16 residues. A word on this clonotype: Its specificity is not known.

Study observations and caveats: Contracting clones from day 15 to 85 had balanced CD4/CD8; later expanders favoured CD4+. Pre-infection memory carried some responding clones, suggesting that cross-reactive memory joined.

MiXCR, applied by TCRdb to the 5' RACE reads, yields one record per CDR3 protein. The table includes hundreds of thousands of distinct CDR3 sequences, over 20% detected once. The clonotype originates from an adult woman who had mild COVID-19 (a few samples of this study predate the infection). Cell type and time point are not known. The V and J genes are TRBV4-1 and TRBJ2-7; a possible D gene is TRBD1 (6 bases). The material sequenced was PBMCs or a T cell subset sorted from them (not recorded which). The CDR3 loop is CASSQSQTGTSYEQYF. The CDR3 DNA is TGCGCCAGCAGCCAATCTCAGACAGGCACCTCCTACGAGCAGTACTTC.